This T cell receptor beta chain emerged from a study of blood T cells in healthy people across ages. Overall study findings and caveats: What prevented conclusive comparison of naive and antigen-experienced cells was that PBMCs were unsorted. Changes in expanded clonotypes were possibly confounded, as the CMV status of donors was unknown.

A second roughly 7 to 12 cycle PCR used barcoded and J-beta primers. The template-switch adaptor was a 5' adaptor with 12 random nucleotides. It tagged each cDNA molecule. Each CDR3 protein is one row after TCRdb ran MiXCR on the 5' RACE reads. This sample carries approximately 810,000 distinct CDR3 sequences, less than 35% of them seen once, and the ten largest clones take roughly 17%. Germline CDR1 is SGHVS and CDR2 is FNYEAQ. The V end lost 5 bases, the J end lost 7 bases, and 15 bases lay between the germline ends. The CDR3 runs 13 residues. Each individual donor underwent a draw of ten milliliters of peripheral blood. Worth noting for this clonotype: Its antigen is not identified.

The sequenced sample was blood. The chain joins TRBV7-6 to TRBJ2-7; D is perhaps TRBD2 (5 bases). The receptor comes from a woman older than 75 in good health. The CDR3 DNA is TGTGCCAGCAGCCCTCTAGGGTCGGGGGAGCAGTACTTC. Translation: CASSPLGSGEQYF.